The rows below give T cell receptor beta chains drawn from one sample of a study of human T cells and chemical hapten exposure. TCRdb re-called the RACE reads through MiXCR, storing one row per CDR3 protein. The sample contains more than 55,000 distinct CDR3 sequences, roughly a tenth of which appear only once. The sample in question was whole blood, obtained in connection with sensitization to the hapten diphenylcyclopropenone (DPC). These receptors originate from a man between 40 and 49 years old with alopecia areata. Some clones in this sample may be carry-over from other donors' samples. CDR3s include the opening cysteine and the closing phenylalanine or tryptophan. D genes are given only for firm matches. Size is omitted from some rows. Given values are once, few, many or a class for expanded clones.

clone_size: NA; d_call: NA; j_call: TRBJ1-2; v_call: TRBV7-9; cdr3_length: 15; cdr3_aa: CASSPPGGKGNGYTF; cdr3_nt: TGTGCCAGCAGCCCTCCCGGGGGAAAGGGGAATGGCTACACCTTC
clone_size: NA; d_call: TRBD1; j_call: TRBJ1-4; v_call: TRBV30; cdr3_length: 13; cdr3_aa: CAWSGQGNEKLFF; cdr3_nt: TGTGCCTGGAGTGGACAGGGGAATGAAAAACTGTTTTTT
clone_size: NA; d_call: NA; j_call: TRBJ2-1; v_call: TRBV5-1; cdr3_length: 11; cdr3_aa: CASSYDNEQFF; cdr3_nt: TGCGCCAGCAGCTACGACAATGAGCAGTTCTTC
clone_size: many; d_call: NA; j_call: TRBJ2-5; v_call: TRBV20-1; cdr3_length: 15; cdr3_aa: CSAKGLGGYWETQYF; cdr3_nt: TGCAGTGCAAAAGGACTAGGGGGATATTGGGAGACCCAGTACTTC
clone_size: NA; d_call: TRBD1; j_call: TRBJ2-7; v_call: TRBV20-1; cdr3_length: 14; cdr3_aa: CSASQGARTYEQYF; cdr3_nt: TGCAGTGCTAGTCAGGGGGCTCGAACCTACGAGCAGTACTTC
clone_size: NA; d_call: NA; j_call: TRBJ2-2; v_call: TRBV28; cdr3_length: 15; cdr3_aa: CASTSPGPGTGELFF; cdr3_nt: TGTGCCAGCACCTCGCCGGGGCCGGGCACCGGGGAGCTGTTTTTT
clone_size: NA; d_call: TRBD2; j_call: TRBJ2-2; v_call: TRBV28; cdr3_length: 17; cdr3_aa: CASSPPGLAGSTGELFF; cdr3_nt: TGTGCCAGCAGCCCACCGGGACTAGCGGGCTCCACCGGGGAGCTGTTTTTT
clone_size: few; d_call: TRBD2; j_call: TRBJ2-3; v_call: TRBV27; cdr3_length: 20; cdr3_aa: CASSLSGTSGRRIGTDTQYF; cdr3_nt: TGTGCCAGCAGTTTATCTGGGACTAGCGGGAGAAGGATCGGCACAGATACGCAGTATTTT
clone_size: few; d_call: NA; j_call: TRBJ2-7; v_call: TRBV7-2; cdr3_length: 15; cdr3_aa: CASSLERGGIYEQYF; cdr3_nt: TGTGCCAGCAGCTTAGAACGGGGAGGCATTTACGAGCAGTACTTC
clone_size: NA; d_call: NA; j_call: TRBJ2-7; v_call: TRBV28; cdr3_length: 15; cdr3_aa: CASSLLGGASYEQYF; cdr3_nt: TGTGCCAGCAGTTTACTAGGGGGGGCATCCTACGAGCAGTACTTC
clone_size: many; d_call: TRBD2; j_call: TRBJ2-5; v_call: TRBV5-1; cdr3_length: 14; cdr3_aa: CASSLGREKETQYF; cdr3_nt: TGCGCCAGCAGCTTAGGGCGGGAGAAAGAGACCCAGTACTTC
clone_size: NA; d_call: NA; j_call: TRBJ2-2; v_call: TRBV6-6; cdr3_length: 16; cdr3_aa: CASSFISTGNTGELFF; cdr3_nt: TGTGCCAGCAGTTTCATCTCGACTGGGAACACCGGGGAGCTGTTTTTT